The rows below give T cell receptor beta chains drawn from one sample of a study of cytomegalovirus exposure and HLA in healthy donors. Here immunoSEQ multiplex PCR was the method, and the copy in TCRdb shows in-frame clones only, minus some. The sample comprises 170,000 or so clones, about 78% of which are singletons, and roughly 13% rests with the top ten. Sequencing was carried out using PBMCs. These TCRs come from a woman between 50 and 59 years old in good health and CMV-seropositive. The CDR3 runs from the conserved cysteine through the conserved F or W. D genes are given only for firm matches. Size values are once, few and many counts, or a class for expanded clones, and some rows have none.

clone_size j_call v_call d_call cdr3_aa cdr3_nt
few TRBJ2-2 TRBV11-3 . CASSLLGNTGELFF TGTGCCAGCAGCTTACTCGGGAACACCGGGGAGCTGTTTTTT
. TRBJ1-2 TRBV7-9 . CASSPRVGGYTF TGTGCCAGCAGCCCCAGGGTGGGAGGCTACACCTTC
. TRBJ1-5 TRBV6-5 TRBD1 CASSPRQGNQPQHF TGTGCCAGCAGCCCCCGACAGGGAAATCAGCCCCAGCATTTT
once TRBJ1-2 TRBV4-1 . CASSQALISGKNYGYTF TGCGCCAGCAGCCAAGCTTTGATATCGGGGAAGAACTATGGCTACACCTTC
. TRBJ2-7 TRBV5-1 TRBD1 CASSFGQGGYEQYF TGCGCCAGCAGCTTCGGACAGGGAGGTTACGAGCAGTACTTC
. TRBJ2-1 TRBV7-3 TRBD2 CASSRLAGGGNEQFF TGTGCCAGCAGCCGACTAGCGGGGGGAGGCAATGAGCAGTTCTTC
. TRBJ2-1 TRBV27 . CASSSTSEGEQFF TGTGCCAGCAGTTCAACCTCGGAGGGTGAGCAGTTCTTC
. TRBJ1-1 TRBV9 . CASSYGNTEAFF TGTGCCAGCAGCTACGGGAACACTGAAGCTTTCTTT
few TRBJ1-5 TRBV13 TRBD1 CASSLGQNQPQHF TGTGCCAGCAGCCTGGGACAGAATCAGCCCCAGCATTTT
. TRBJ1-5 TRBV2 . CASSVTSQQPQHF TGTGCCAGCAGTGTAACGTCGCAGCAGCCCCAGCATTTT
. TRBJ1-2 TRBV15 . CATGGHREGYTF TGTGCCACCGGAGGACACCGGGAGGGCTACACCTTC
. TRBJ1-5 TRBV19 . CASSIFGYSNQPQHF TGTGCCAGTAGTATCTTCGGTTATAGCAATCAGCCCCAGCATTTT
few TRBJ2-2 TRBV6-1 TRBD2 CATPSGAGGELFF TGTGCCACCCCTAGCGGGGCTGGCGGGGAGCTGTTTTTT
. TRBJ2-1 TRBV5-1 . CASSLGGSSSYNEQFF TGCGCCAGCAGCTTAGGCGGTTCGAGCTCCTACAATGAGCAGTTCTTC
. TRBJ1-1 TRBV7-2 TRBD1 CASSWDRTNTEAFF TGTGCCAGCAGCTGGGACAGGACTAACACTGAAGCTTTCTTT
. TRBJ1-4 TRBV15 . CATSRARRLFF TGTGCCACCAGCAGAGCCAGAAGACTGTTTTTT
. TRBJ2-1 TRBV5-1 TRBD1 CASSPRQGPYNEQFF TGCGCCAGCAGCCCAAGACAGGGCCCCTACAATGAGCAGTTCTTC
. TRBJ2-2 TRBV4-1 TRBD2 CASSHLAGTDTGELFF TGCGCCAGCAGCCACTTAGCGGGCACAGACACCGGGGAGCTGTTTTTT
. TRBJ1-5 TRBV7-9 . CSSSIGAPGNNQPQHF TGTTCCAGCAGCATTGGAGCCCCAGGGAATAATCAGCCCCAGCATTTT
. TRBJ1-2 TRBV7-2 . CASSLAGVGYTF TGTGCCAGCAGCTTGGCAGGGGTTGGCTACACCTTC
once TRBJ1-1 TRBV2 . CATMGGYTEAFF TGTGCCACCATGGGGGGGTACACTGAAGCTTTCTTT
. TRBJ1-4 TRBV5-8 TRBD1 CASSPGQVYEKLFF TGTGCCAGCAGCCCGGGACAGGTCTATGAAAAACTGTTTTTT
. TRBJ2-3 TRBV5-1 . CASTPSSTDTQYF TGCGCCAGCACTCCTTCTAGCACAGATACGCAGTATTTT
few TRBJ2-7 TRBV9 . CASSSGQRYEQYF TGTGCCAGCAGCAGCGGACAGCGCTACGAGCAGTACTTC
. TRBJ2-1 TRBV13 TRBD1 CASSLGFDRALEQFF TGTGCCAGCAGCTTGGGATTCGACAGGGCACTTGAGCAGTTCTTC
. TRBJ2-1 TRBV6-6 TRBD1 CASSYSGQGAHEQFF TGTGCCAGCAGTTACTCGGGACAGGGGGCCCATGAGCAGTTCTTC
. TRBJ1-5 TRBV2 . CASSAGHPLPQHF TGTGCCAGCAGTGCGGGACACCCCCTGCCCCAGCATTTT
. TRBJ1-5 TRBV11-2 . CASSLGQYQPQHF TGTGCCAGCAGCTTAGGTCAGTATCAGCCCCAGCATTTT
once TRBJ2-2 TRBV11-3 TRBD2 CASSSLGGFGTGELFF TGTGCCAGCAGCTCACTCGGGGGGTTTGGCACCGGGGAGCTGTTTTTT
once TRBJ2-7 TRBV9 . CASSVTGQQGEQYF TGTGCCAGCAGCGTAACAGGGCAGCAGGGTGAGCAGTACTTC
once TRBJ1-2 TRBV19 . CASSIDLWEGLNYGYTF TGTGCCAGTAGTATAGATCTATGGGAGGGCCTTAACTATGGCTACACCTTC
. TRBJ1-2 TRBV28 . CASNSGSYGYTF TGTGCCAGCAATTCAGGGTCGTATGGCTACACCTTC
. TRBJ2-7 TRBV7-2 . CASSFYAGTYEQYF TGTGCCAGCAGCTTTTATGCGGGAACCTACGAGCAGTACTTC
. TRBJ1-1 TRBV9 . CASSVGGMNTEAFF TGTGCCAGCAGCGTAGGCGGTATGAACACTGAAGCTTTCTTT
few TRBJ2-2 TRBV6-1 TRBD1 CASSEVRGRFTGELFF TGTGCCAGCAGTGAAGTTAGGGGGCGGTTTACCGGGGAGCTGTTTTTT
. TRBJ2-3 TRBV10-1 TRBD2 CASSGSSGGTDTQYF TGCGCCAGCAGTGGTTCTAGCGGGGGTACAGATACGCAGTATTTT
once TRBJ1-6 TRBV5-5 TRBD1 CASSSRDRFRNSPLHF TGTGCCAGCAGCTCTCGGGACAGGTTTCGGAATTCACCCCTCCACTTT
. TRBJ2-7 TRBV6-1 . CASTRNSYEQYF TGTGCCAGCACCAGAAACTCCTACGAGCAGTACTTC
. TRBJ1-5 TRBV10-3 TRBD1 CAISSDRGNQPQHF TGTGCCATCAGTTCGGACAGGGGCAATCAGCCCCAGCATTTT
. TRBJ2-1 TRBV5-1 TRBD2 CASRRGTSGAVEQFF TGCGCCAGCAGACGAGGGACTAGCGGGGCGGTTGAGCAGTTCTTC
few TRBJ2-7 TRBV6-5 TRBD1 CASSRTGAGTAQYF TGTGCCAGCAGTAGGACAGGGGCCGGTACGGCGCAGTACTTC
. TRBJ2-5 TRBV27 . CASSLGAGVVETQYF TGTGCCAGCAGTTTAGGAGCAGGGGTGGTAGAGACCCAGTACTTC
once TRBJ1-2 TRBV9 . CASSDRNYGYTF TGTGCCAGCAGCGACAGGAACTATGGCTACACCTTC
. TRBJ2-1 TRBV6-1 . CASSRRGYQGNEQFF TGTGCCAGCAGTCGGCGGGGGTACCAGGGGAATGAGCAGTTCTTC
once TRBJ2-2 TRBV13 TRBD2 CASSLEGVAGFPNTGELFF TGTGCCAGCAGCTTAGAAGGCGTAGCGGGGTTTCCGAACACCGGGGAGCTGTTTTTT
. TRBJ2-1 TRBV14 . CASSQVLARGEQFF TGTGCCAGCAGCCAAGTCCTAGCCAGGGGCGAGCAGTTCTTC
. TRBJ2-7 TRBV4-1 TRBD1 CASSQVPFSGTGHEQYF TGCGCCAGCAGCCAAGTACCCTTCTCCGGGACAGGCCACGAGCAGTACTTC
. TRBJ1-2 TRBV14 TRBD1 CASSQDLRGQGYTF TGTGCCAGCAGCCAAGACCTCAGGGGGCAAGGCTACACCTTC
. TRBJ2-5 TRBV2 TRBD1 CASSETGEQYF TGTGCCAGCAGTGAAACAGGGGAGCAGTACTTC
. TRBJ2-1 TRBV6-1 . CASSSPGGHNEQFF TGTGCCAGCAGTTCCCCGGGGGGCCACAATGAGCAGTTCTTC
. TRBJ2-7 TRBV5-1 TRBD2 CASSAGTSGGASYEQYF TGCGCCAGCAGCGCCGGGACTAGCGGGGGGGCTTCCTACGAGCAGTACTTC
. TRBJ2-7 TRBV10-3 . CAISNPTGQTYEQYF TGTGCCATCAGTAATCCTACGGGACAAACCTACGAGCAGTACTTC
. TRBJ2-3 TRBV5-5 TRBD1 CASSLRQGLDTQYF TGTGCCAGCAGCTTGAGACAGGGCTTAGATACGCAGTATTTT
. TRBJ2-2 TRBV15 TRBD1 CATSFRQGLETGELFF TGTGCCACCAGCTTCCGACAGGGCCTGGAAACCGGGGAGCTGTTTTTT
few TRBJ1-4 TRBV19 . CASSPQGFNEKLFF TGTGCCAGTAGTCCACAGGGTTTTAATGAAAAACTGTTTTTT
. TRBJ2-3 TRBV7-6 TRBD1 CASSLQGAEGTDTQYF TGTGCCAGCAGCCTACAGGGGGCGGAGGGCACAGATACGCAGTATTTT
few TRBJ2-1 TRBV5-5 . CASSFSGTYNEQFF TGTGCCAGCAGCTTTTCGGGGACCTACAATGAGCAGTTCTTC
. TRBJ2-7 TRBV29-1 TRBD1 CSVVGQSAYEQYF TGCAGCGTTGTGGGACAGTCCGCCTACGAGCAGTACTTC
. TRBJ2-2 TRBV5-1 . CASSLAPTVNTGELFF TGCGCCAGCAGCTTGGCCCCGACAGTGAACACCGGGGAGCTGTTTTTT
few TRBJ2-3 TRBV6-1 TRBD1 CASSEPGTGTDTQYF TGTGCCAGCAGTGAACCGGGGACAGGGACAGATACGCAGTATTTT